This TCR beta chain was captured in a study of beta chain features in type 1 diabetes (dated by TCRdb to 2017 to 2018). Study-level background: Mean age, gender distribution, total cell number and subset yield were not different between patients and healthy donors. A total of some 110 million sorted cells were examined across all samples, and the number of cells per subset was strongly correlated with RNA yield. The study compared TCRB repertoires of sorted circulating CD4+ T cell subsets between recently diagnosed type 1 diabetes patients and matched healthy donors. Whereas all 30 or so donors provided naive and central memory subsets, regulatory and stem cell-like memory subsets were isolated from just 8 patients and roughly 8 healthy donors.

A single peripheral blood draw of around 0.11 L on average was collected from each donor into heparinised tubes. Using a panel that included CD45RO, CCR7, CD25, CD127, CD95 and CD27, naive, central memory, regulatory and stem cell-like memory CD4+ T cells were sorted on a BD FACSAria II. A purity above 98% was achieved for all sorted populations. Right away, PBMCs were isolated by Lymphoprep density gradient centrifugation and were stained directly, with no culture step. Samples were stained and sorted in pairs, with one healthy donor and one patient per experiment, so that batch effects were minimized. As concerns this clone: Its antigen is not yet known. No qualities accompany the bases; no much larger clone lies one base away.

Study-wide conclusions, independent of this receptor: Fewer insertions and more nucleotide deletions at VDJ recombination sites were observed in patients with type 1 diabetes, implying thymic rearrangement abnormalities. Because the HLA sub-analyses included only small numbers of individuals, any influence of HLA type on TCRB rearrangement was left unresolved. Sequencing cDNA rather than genomic DNA could over-represent highly expressing activated cells, although activation and CD3 levels did not differ between groups. Shorter templates might be favored by PCR, yet because patient and control samples were amplified and corrected together, any such skew would affect both groups equally. Naive, central memory and regulatory TCRB repertoires appeared to be more alike among patients than among healthy donors. A moderate but significant shortening of TCRB CDR3 length was observed in type 1 diabetes patients in all four CD4+ subsets.

Per the germline V gene, KGHSH is the CDR1 and LQKENI is the CDR2. V and J lose 2 bases and 7 bases, and a span of 12 bases separates them. The CDR3 goes from the cysteine to the valine over 13 residues. The read is trimmed to its CDR3 DNA, 39 bases read in frame from base 1. The High Capacity cDNA Reverse Transcription Kit was used to reverse transcribe all of the isolated RNA, meaning that expressed TCRB transcripts were what got sequenced. Naive, central memory and regulatory T cell samples underwent deep immunoSEQ sequencing, averaging roughly 3.4 million total reads per sample. After sorted cells were lysed in RLT buffer, RNA was extracted with DNase-treated RNeasy Micro or Mini kits, with the choice depending on cell number. Each cell subset was processed separately to prevent cross-contamination, with patient and healthy donor samples processed together. TCRB sequences were amplified from cDNA with the immunoSEQ multiplex PCR, producing 87-bp fragments spanning the CDR3 region. Amplicons were sequenced on the Illumina HiSeq platform. The original pipeline was this. Synthetic template baselines were used to correct PCR bias computationally, reads within Hamming distance 2 were collapsed, and singletons that could not be merged were discarded. Reads were aligned against IMGT to assign V, D and J genes, CDR3 length and insertions or deletions at six rearrangement sites. Within each subset, clonotype counts were normalized to sorted cell number, after which true diversity and Gini coefficients were computed with the tcR R package. The overlap coefficient, calculated on TCRB nucleotide sequences, was used to quantify repertoire sharing. Out-of-frame TCRB sequences from naive cells were analyzed to stand in for the pre-selection repertoire. TCRdb mirrors the immuneACCESS table, restricted to in-frame sequences. Some clones are absent from its copies; in checked studies, under half trace to an unresolved V gene, and the reason for the others is unknown. V, J and clone size reflect that table, while D and trimming were determined from the DNA. The sample has roughly 370,000 clones on record, approximately 15% of them singletons. The top ten clonotypes cover 0.035% to 0.045% of the sample.

The sequencing input was naive CD4+ T cells from blood. This specimen's cell subset or site label, interpreted: true naive CD4+ T cells. Recombination linked TRBV18 to TRBJ2-7, and possibly TRBD2, on 5 matching bases. The receptor was isolated from a man between 25 and 39 years old in good health. The CDR3 in this case is CASSPEGWREQYV. The DNA sequence is as follows: TGTGCCAGCTCACCAGAGGGTTGGAGGGAGCAGTACGTC.